The present T cell receptor beta chain was sequenced within a study of blood T cell repertoires in COVID-19 (TCRdb year 2020). General notes on the study: Samples covering the acute and convalescent phases of COVID-19 were provided by collaborators in the United States, Italy and Spain. Where available, HLA class I and class II types were obtained from metadata supplied by the sample provider rather than from assay-based typing. Subjects who had been exposed to COVID-19, were actively infected with it, or had recovered from it provided the deeply sampled blood TCRbeta repertoires that made up the dataset. A freely available public database, intended as a resource for researchers studying the immune response to SARS-CoV-2, is where the repertoires were released. The material from the prospective study consisted of cDNA or gDNA derived from T cells, B-cell-depleted T cells, or PBMCs. Nearly every sample came with metadata listing a de-identified subject ID, COVID-19 status, age in years and sex. Samples were obtained from the ongoing ImmuneRACE study (first 160 participants) and from over a thousand subjects provided by 6 global collaborators. On the study overall, not on this receptor specifically: The quantity of clinical and demographic metadata differed by source and by participant and was supplied without curation.

The CDR3 contains 20 residues, cysteine and phenylalanine counted. Here the CDR3 DNA is all that survives: 60 bases in frame from base 1. Ends trimmed: V by 5 bases, J by 0 bases; bases unmatched to a gene: 23. The germline V gene supplies CDR1 SGDLS and CDR2 YYNGEE. Collaborating institutions collected whole blood in K2EDTA tubes following their own protocols. For TCRbeta analysis, collaborators shipped samples in one of three forms: frozen whole blood, isolated PBMCs, or DNA extracted from either of those sample types. Concerning this clone: It has no known antigen specificity. No base quality values were provided; no much bigger clone lies one nucleotide off.

TCRbeta CDR3 regions were amplified from genomic DNA by means of the immunoSEQ Assay, a bias-controlled multiplex PCR. As for how the authors treated the data: Nucleated cell counts per sample were estimated from amplification of reference gene primers within the assay. To quantify the absolute abundance of each unique TCRbeta CDR3 rearrangement, sequence reads were collapsed and filtered. For each sample, productive Simpson clonality was calculated as the square root of Simpson's diversity index over productive rearrangements. TCRdb took this table from immuneACCESS and kept in-frame rearrangements with V and J called. Such tables lack part of the clones; where checked against another copy, unresolved V genes explain under half of the gap, and the rest is unexplained. The V and J calls and clone size are taken from that table; D and trimming were inferred from the DNA. This sample is represented by some 86,000 clones; 80% to 95% of them were singletons. The ten top clones hold about 2.5% of the sample.

This receptor was obtained from a human donor with active COVID-19. The donor label of this sample is uncertain. The sequence links TRBV9 to TRBJ2-7; the central 7 bases match TRBD1. The sequencing sample was made of peripheral blood. The CDR3 corresponds to CASRFKKSRRSGQPSYEQYF. The sequence in DNA is TGTGCCAGCAGATTTAAAAAAAGTAGGAGGTCGGGACAGCCCTCCTACGAGCAGTACTTC.